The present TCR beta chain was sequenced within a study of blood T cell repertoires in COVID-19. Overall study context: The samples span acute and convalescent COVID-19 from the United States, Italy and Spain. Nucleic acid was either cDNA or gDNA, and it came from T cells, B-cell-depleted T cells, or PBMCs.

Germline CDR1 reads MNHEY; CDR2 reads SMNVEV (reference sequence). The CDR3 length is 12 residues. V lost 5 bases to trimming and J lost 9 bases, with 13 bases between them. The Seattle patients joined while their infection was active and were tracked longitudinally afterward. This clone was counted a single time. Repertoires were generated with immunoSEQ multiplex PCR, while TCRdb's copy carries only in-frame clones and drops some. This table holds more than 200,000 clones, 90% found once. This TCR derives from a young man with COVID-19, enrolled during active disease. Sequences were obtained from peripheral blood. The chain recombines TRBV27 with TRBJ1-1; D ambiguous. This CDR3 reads CASSHLPGKAFF. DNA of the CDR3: TGTGCCAGCAGTCATCTGCCCGGGAAAGCTTTCTTT.